This section outlines one TCR beta chain sequence together with its context. Its antigen is unknown. Base qualities are missing; no much larger clone stands one base away. In total, 666 healthy bone marrow donors made up the cohort. At the time of sampling, all cohort members were nominally healthy, though unrecorded immune exposures were likely present. The donor was CMV seronegative and was included in the group of hundreds of seronegative cohort members. Every donor gave a peripheral blood sample, and the peripheral blood mononuclear cells from that sample were used for TCR beta sequencing. Genomic DNA was extracted from the blood cell samples with the Qiagen DNeasy Blood Extraction Kit. Including the terminal cysteine and phenylalanine, the CDR3 comprises 14 residues. Only the CDR3 portion is preserved as DNA: 42 bases, with reading frame beginning at the first base. Compared with germline, V lacks 6 bases and J lacks 5 bases; bases without a gene match: 10. From a lookup of the germline V gene, CDR1 and CDR2 are SGDLS and YYNGEE.

The data originate from a study of cytomegalovirus exposure and HLA in healthy donors (dated by TCRdb to about 2017). About the study as a whole: An earlier analysis of 587 of the donors reported over 250 Gb of sequence data and 95 million to 130 million unique TCR beta sequences obtained from about 170 million T cells. Roughly 300 gigabases of sequencing data and 78 million or so unique TCR sequences were included in an early release covering about 700 HLA-typed donors. The genetic ancestry cluster associated with self-reported Caucasian donors included over 65% of the approximately 400 genotyped donors. The study aimed to test whether cataloging public T cell receptors could reveal signatures of past pathogen exposure. The T cell repertoires of some 700 subjects were profiled by immunosequencing and related to cytomegalovirus serostatus. In addition to the first cohort of 666 subjects, a separate validation cohort of 120 different subjects was used. To predict cytomegalovirus infection status, the study combined high-throughput TCR immunosequencing, statistical association of individual TCRs with disease status, and machine learning. A later analysis re-analyzed previously published TCR beta repertoires from 666 donors and added high-resolution HLA genotyping to study TCR occurrence patterns. In the later analysis, no new phenotypic data were used to find candidate immune exposures; instead, reliance was placed on TCR beta sequences and their occurrence across donors. In an earlier analysis of 587 of the donors, high-throughput TCR beta sequencing was used to judge whether each TCR beta V gene segment behaved as functional or pseudogenic. Donor age, sex, ethnicity and CMV serostatus were collected together with the repertoire data. A later genetic analysis took genome-wide SNP genotypes for about three fifths of the 666 donors and used that subset as a discovery cohort. All discovery cohort repertoires had been generated on a single sequencing platform. Both class I and class II loci were covered by HLA typing, at four-digit resolution. Typing coverage varied by locus: roughly 629-630 donors for A, B, C, DRB1 and DQB1; approximately 520 for DQA1; some 610 for DPA1; some 470 for DPB1. A handful of DR-DQ haplotypes were handled as single units for association and clustering because linkage in the cohort was strong. On average, about 200,000 unique TCR beta nucleotide sequences were sequenced per donor among roughly 430 genotyped donors of the cohort, with roughly 19% of those sequences being non-productive.

Libraries were prepared through the immunoSEQ multiplex PCR assay. A mixture of 60 forward primers for TCR Vbeta segments and 13 reverse primers for TCR Jbeta segments was used in the multiplex PCR. The CDR3 region of rearranged TCR beta genes was amplified from genomic DNA by a multiplex PCR assay. On the Illumina HiSeq System, the amplified TCR beta libraries were sequenced as 87-base-pair reads. In the source study's methods: A later analysis tallied roughly 78 million unique TCR beta chains across the 660 or so repertoires, and 10 million to 11 million of those chains were shared by two or more donors. Raw reads were error-corrected and collapsed into unique sequences with a nearest-neighbor algorithm that merged closely related sequences to remove PCR and sequencing errors. CDR3 sequences were aligned to IMGT reference sequences to assign V, D and J gene segments. For a sequence to be retained, a match of at least six nucleotides to both a V gene segment and a J gene segment was required. A rearrangement was called productive if the CDR3 had no stop codons and remained in frame with V and J, and every other rearrangement was called non-productive. CDR3 was defined by IMGT convention, running from the second conserved V-encoded cysteine to the conserved J-encoded phenylalanine. In an earlier analysis of some 550 of the donors, sequences lacking an unambiguous match to a single V gene segment were excluded. In an earlier analysis of several hundred of the donors, V segments were called functional above 56.7% productive rearrangements and were called segregating when the between-donor standard deviation exceeded 5%. A statistical classification framework was developed to diagnose cytomegalovirus status using the catalog of TCR beta chain sequences. V and J gene assignment, in a later analysis, came from comparing TCR nucleotide sequences with IMGT/GENE-DB human TR gene sequences. The TCRdist pipeline was used in a later analysis to assign CDR3 sequences and most-parsimonious VDJ recombination scenarios. A later analysis defined each TCR beta chain by its CDR3 amino acid sequence plus V-gene family, and excluded reads lacking a unique V-gene family. To address suspected cross-contamination and a sequencing artifact, a later analysis removed approximately 590 highly shared, low-generation-probability nucleotide sequences. A later analysis calculated a clonal expansion index for each public chain from normalized within-repertoire ranks of inferred template counts. In a later analysis, generation probabilities were computed using a VDJ recombination model fitted to out-of-frame rearrangements, and the results were checked against IGoR. Hypergeometric tests were used in a later analysis to score TCR-TCR, TCR-HLA and TCR-CMV co-occurrence, with a repertoire-size bias correction applied to the TCR pairs. False discovery rates were estimated in a later analysis by permuting HLA or CMV assignments 20 times. In a later analysis, co-occurring TCRs were grouped using DBSCAN, with TCRdist sequence similarity added in when clustering inside HLA-allele-positive subsets. Repertoires with fewer than 30,000 or more than 120,000 public chains, plus five repertoires with anomalous nucleotide sharing, were excluded from co-occurrence clustering. This immuneACCESS table, as held by TCRdb, lists in-frame sequences with V and J called but not all clones. Of the missing ones, under half trace to an unresolved V gene in checked studies; the others have no known cause. Clone size and the V and J calls come from that table; the DNA yielded D and trimming. This sample lists 90,000 to 150,000 clones; about 80% were detected once. In total, the top ten clones hold approximately 2.5% of the sample.

Here is what the overall study found, with its caveats: A cluster of highly shared sequence variants was judged likely to be a technical artifact of the sequencing pipeline. Compared with the roughly 670-donor mean, donors in an Asian-associated ancestry cluster had fewer N-insertions in productive TCRs, according to a later genetic analysis. Because HLA typing was missing for some donors at each locus, association tests included only the typed subset. According to a later analysis, TCR association rates differed among HLA loci, with DRB1 alleles showing the most associated TCRs and HLA-C alleles showing the fewest. Most CMV-associated TCR beta chains appeared to be HLA-restricted in a later analysis, and the HLA associations seemed to be driven largely by CMV exposure. Linkage disequilibrium might explain the correlated functional status among segregating V segments, but an unknown experimental factor could not be ruled out. In vitro tests confirmed that a few of the cytomegalovirus-associated TCR beta chains recognize cytomegalovirus antigens. For the cohort, immune exposure information was limited to CMV serostatus. In the study, around 150 TCR beta chains were listed as associated with cytomegalovirus. According to the authors, the approach could potentially be generalized to other disease states and immunological phenotypes. Roughly uniform sequencing depth across donors was assumed in presence/absence analyses, although this assumption may not hold. Broadly in line with IMGT annotations, most TCR beta V segments showed up in productive rearrangements about 87% or about 30% of the time in an earlier analysis of 587 of the donors. A further reported finding was that TCR beta sequences accurately predicted the HLA-A and HLA-B alleles for most subjects in the first cohort. Compared with equally common non-associated chains, HLA-associated TCR beta chains in a later analysis were more clonally expanded and had lower generation probabilities. Cytomegalovirus status was reported to be diagnosed by the classifier with high specificity and sensitivity in both the original and validation cohorts. Across donors, most TCR sequences were observed very rarely, whereas some public TCRs were present in many individuals. In a later genetic analysis, a missense DCLRE1C variant was associated with V-gene and J-gene trimming of TCR beta chains, and the association was replicated in an independent cohort. The 87-base-pair reads could not distinguish some IMGT-functional V segments, including TRBV6-2 and TRBV6-3, so those segments were excluded. Some 16 rarely observed V segments, including chromosome 9 orphons, were excluded from the earlier analysis of approximately 500 of the donors because counts were too low. When HLA alleles, especially DR and DQ, strongly co-occurred, attributing TCR associations to individual alleles was difficult. A later analysis associated 15,000 or so TCR beta sequences with specific HLA alleles at a false discovery rate of 0.05. The cohort was sequenced for TCR beta chains only, and without alpha or paired-chain data the features that could be detected were limited. According to a later analysis, parvovirus B19, influenza, CMV and Epstein-Barr virus appeared linked to several top co-occurrence clusters.

The TCR comes from a female donor in good health and CMV-seronegative. Sequencing was done on a sample of PBMCs. The chain is encoded by TRBV9 joined to TRBJ2-5; TRBD2 agrees with 7 junctional bases. The CDR3: CASTPGPGRETQYF. The DNA sequence follows: TGTGCCAGCACTCCGGGCCCCGGGAGGGAGACCCAGTACTTC.